These 25 T cell receptor beta chains were all obtained from the same sample, sequenced in a study of blood T cell repertoires in COVID-19. The data were produced by immunoSEQ multiplex PCR, yet TCRdb's version contains in-frame clones alone and is incomplete. The table has 70,000 to 75,000 clones, about nine tenths seen once; the top ten hold around 5%. Sequenced sample: peripheral blood. The receptors originated from a woman aged 18-29 years with acute or convalescent COVID-19.

This rearrangement joins TRBV14 to TRBJ2-1; 10 bases are a match to TRBD2. J was trimmed by 9 bases and V by 5 bases; bases with no gene match: 4. Germline CDR1 reads SGHDN; CDR2 reads FVKESK. The CDR3 runs 13 residues. The CDR3 region is CASSSGGALEQFF. The CDR3 DNA reads as TGTGCCAGCAGCAGCGGGGGGGCTCTTGAGCAGTTCTTC.

A few counts support this clone. CDR3 in DNA: TGTGCCAGACTACAGACAGAAGGAGGCAATCAGCCCCAGCATTTT. Amino acid sequence: CARLQTEGGNQPQHF. The genes are TRBV6-4 and TRBJ1-5; the D gene is possibly TRBD1 (5 bases). Germline CDR1 is MRHNA and CDR2 is SNTAGT. V lost 9 bases to trimming and J lost 2 bases, with 17 bases between them. There are 15 residues in the CDR3.

V is TRBV6-5 and J is TRBJ2-5; TRBD2 matches at 7 bases. Germline CDR1 and CDR2: MNHEY and SVGAGI. This CDR3 has 14 amino acids. Germline trimming cut 6 bases from V and 2 bases from J; bases unmatched to any gene: 6. The CDR3 nucleotides are TGTGCCAGCAGCCCGACTAGCTTTCAAGAGACCCAGTACTTC. Its protein product is CASSPTSFQETQYF.

The chain carries TRBV6-2 or TRBV6-3 and TRBJ1-2; the match to TRBD1 covers 8 bases. CDR1 is MNHEY and CDR2 is SVGEGT in the germline V gene. The CDR3 is made up of 16 amino acids. Unmatched junction bases numbered 8, after V lost 2 bases and J lost 3 bases. For the CDR3, the DNA is TGTGCCAGCAGTTACACCTGGCAGGGGGCTGACTATGGCTACACCTTC. This sequence encodes CASSYTWQGADYGYTF.

This sequence joins TRBV27 and TRBJ2-7; 7 bases fit TRBD2. The CDR3 is made up of 15 amino acids. CDR1 is MNHEY, CDR2 SMNVEV, per germline (reference sequence). Trimming cost V 3 bases and J 7 bases; bases outside gene matches: 12. CDR3: CASSFSSNGRGEQYF. The DNA of the CDR3 is TGTGCCAGCAGTTTCTCGTCCAATGGGCGGGGGGAGCAGTACTTC.

The gene calls are TRBV11-2 and TRBJ1-2; 11 bases are shared with TRBD1. Germline V gene data show CDR1 as SGHAT and CDR2 as FQNNGV. Trimming removed 0 bases from V and 8 bases from J; junction bases left unmatched: 8. The CDR3 sequence is 16 residues long. The CDR3 DNA is TGTGCCAGCAGCTTAGACCCCGGGACAGGGGGAGAGGGCTACACCTTC. Its protein product is CASSLDPGTGGEGYTF.

The chain recombines TRBV19 with TRBJ1-2; the match to TRBD1 covers 7 bases. The trim removed 5 bases at V and 8 bases at J, leaving 17 bases unmatched. Germline V lookup: CDR1 LNHDA, CDR2 SQIVND (reference sequence). The CDR3 runs 16 residues. The CDR3 region is CASSEPGQGGLFGYTF. In DNA form, the CDR3 reads TGTGCCAGTAGTGAACCGGGACAAGGGGGCCTTTTCGGCTACACCTTC.

This chain uses TRBV7-9 with TRBJ1-6, with D possibly TRBD1 on 6 matching bases. The CDR3 totals 15 residues. Germline V gene lookup returns CDR1 SEHNR and CDR2 FQNEAQ (reference sequence). Trimming removed 4 bases from V and 5 bases from J, with 12 bases in between. This CDR3 reads CASSSGTRNNSPLHF. For the CDR3, the DNA is TGTGCCAGCAGCTCCGGGACACGGAATAATTCACCCCTCCACTTT. The full variable domain, in which reference TRBV7-9 and TRBJ1-6 provide the parts outside the CDR3, is DTGVSQNPRHKITKRGQNVTFRCDPISEHNRLYWYRQTLGQGPEFLTYFQNEAQLEKSRLLSDRFSAERPKGSFSTLEIQRTEQGDSAMYLCASSSGTRNNSPLHFGNGTRLTVT.

The chain couples TRBV7-9 to TRBJ2-3; TRBD2 matches 10 bases. The CDR3 has 12 residues. The V and J ends lost 8 bases and 10 bases, in that order; junction bases with no gene match: 6. Germline CDR1 SEHNR, CDR2 FQNEAQ (reference sequence). CDR3 in amino acids: CASFVAGGPQYF. CDR3 DNA sequence: TGTGCCAGCTTTGTAGCGGGAGGCCCGCAGTATTTT.

The V gene is TRBV7-2, the J gene TRBJ1-6; D call uncertain. The CDR3 has 15 residues. Germline V gene data show CDR1 as SGHTA and CDR2 as FQGNSA. With 1 base removed from V and 10 bases from J, the gap between germline ends came to 14 bases. CDR3 nucleotides: TGTGCCAGCAGCTTAGATACAAGAGCGTCCTCACCCCTCCACTTT. It specifies CASSLDTRASSPLHF.

V is TRBV30 and J is TRBJ1-2; D perhaps matches TRBD1 (6 bases). Germline loops: CDR1 GTSNPN, CDR2 SVGIG (reference sequence). V was clipped by 4 bases and J by 0 bases, with 12 bases between them. This CDR3 contains 14 residues. Here the CDR3 reads CAWTRTASNYGYTF. In DNA form, the CDR3 reads TGTGCCTGGACCAGGACAGCGTCTAACTATGGCTACACCTTC.

The chain carries TRBV27 and TRBJ2-1; D is ambiguous. This CDR3 region has 13 residues. The V end lost 3 bases, the J end lost 10 bases, and 13 bases lay between the germline ends. Germline-derived CDR1 and CDR2 are MNHEY and SMNVEV (reference sequence). CDR3 bases: TGTGCCAGCAGTTTCGTCATATCCGGGGAGCAGTTCTTC. Amino acids: CASSFVISGEQFF.

The chain links TRBV5-6 to TRBJ2-5; TRBD1 matches 8 bases. With V trimmed by 4 bases and J by 5 bases, 7 bases remained unmatched. The CDR3 extends over 14 amino acids. The V gene's germline CDR1 is SGHDT and CDR2 YYEEEE. Written as DNA, the CDR3 is TGTGCCAGCAGCGCGACAGGGGCCGCGGAGACCCAGTACTTC. Amino acid sequence: CASSATGAAETQYF. Looking up the rest from reference TRBV5-6 and TRBJ2-5 gives the full variable domain: DAGVTQSPTHLIKTRGQQVTLRCSPKSGHDTVSWYQQALGQGPQFIFQYYEEEERQRGNFPDRFSGHQFPNYSSELNVNALLLGDSALYLCASSATGAAETQYFGPGTRLLVL.

The chain joins TRBV5-6 to TRBJ1-3; D unclear. CDR3 length: 14 residues. V gave up 5 bases and J gave up 2 bases, with 11 bases separating them. Germline CDR1 and CDR2: SGHDT and YYEEEE. This CDR3 reads CASRRRQAGNTIYF. The DNA for the CDR3 is TGTGCCAGCAGGCGTCGTCAGGCTGGAAACACCATATATTTT.

The chain carries TRBV3-1 (or the pseudogene TRBV3-2) and TRBJ1-6; the D is unclear. V lost 1 base and J 6 bases, leaving 13 bases between the germline ends. The CDR3 totals 16 residues. Per germline, CDR1 LGHDT and CDR2 YNNKEL (reference sequence). This chain's CDR3 is CASSQGHLRANSPLHF. The CDR3 bases are TGTGCCAGCAGCCAAGGGCATTTGCGGGCTAATTCACCCCTCCACTTT.

This chain joins TRBV11-2 and TRBJ1-1; D is uncertain. The V gene's germline CDR1 is SGHAT and CDR2 FQNNGV. V was trimmed by 2 bases and J by 3 bases, leaving 4 bases between them. This CDR3 has 12 residues. CDR3: CASSLYYTEAFF. The CDR3 DNA sequence: TGTGCCAGCAGCTTATACTACACTGAAGCTTTCTTT.

The chain carries TRBV2 and TRBJ2-3; the match to TRBD2 covers 7 bases. Germline lookup yields CDR1 SNHLY and CDR2 FYNNEI. CDR3 length: 13 residues. J gave up 1 base and V 8 bases, and 3 bases lay outside the gene matches. In DNA form, the CDR3 reads TGTGCCAGCTCTAGCGGAGGCACAGATACGCAGTATTTT. As protein: CASSSGGTDTQYF.

This CDR3 reads CASSSPGQRTYEQYF. CDR3 DNA: TGTGCCAGCAGTTCGCCGGGACAGCGCACCTACGAGCAGTACTTC. This chain uses TRBV28 with TRBJ2-7; 7 positions agree with TRBD1. V trimming: 4 bases; J trimming: 2 bases; junction bases outside the gene matches: 8. There are 15 residues in the CDR3. Germline values: CDR1 MDHEN, CDR2 SYDVKM.

As concerns this clone: Other DNA sequences in this specimen translate into the identical CDR3. CDR3: CSVGQGANYGYTF. In nucleotides, the CDR3 is TGCAGCGTTGGCCAGGGGGCGAATTATGGCTACACCTTC. This rearrangement joins TRBV29-1 to TRBJ1-2, with 8 bases fitting TRBD1. The CDR3 length is 13 residues. CDR1 SQVTM and CDR2 ANQGSEA come from the germline V gene. With V trimmed by 4 bases and J by 5 bases, 6 bases remained unmatched.

The chain is built from TRBV5-4 and TRBJ2-7, with 11 bases lining up with TRBD1. The J segment lost 7 bases and the V segment lost 3 bases, leaving 6 bases of the junction unmatched. This CDR3 has 14 amino acids. Per germline, CDR1 SGHNT and CDR2 YYREEE (reference sequence). As DNA, the CDR3 is TGTGCCAGCAGCTCCGGGGACAGGGGGTTTGAGCAGTACTTC. Encoded protein: CASSSGDRGFEQYF.

The rearrangement links TRBV11-2 to TRBJ2-3; 11 bases fit TRBD2. This CDR3 spans 14 amino acids. Germline CDR1 and CDR2: SGHAT and FQNNGV. The V and J ends lost 6 bases and 3 bases, in that order; junction bases with no gene match: 2. In DNA form, the CDR3 reads TGTGCCAGCAGGCTAGCGGGGGGTACAGATACGCAGTATTTT. It translates to CASRLAGGTDTQYF.

This sequence joins TRBV20-1 and TRBJ1-1, with D perhaps matching TRBD1 (6 bases). Germline lookup yields CDR1 DFQATT and CDR2 SNEGSKA (reference sequence). V lost 3 bases and J 1 base, leaving 9 bases between the germline ends. The CDR3 extends over 13 amino acids. CDR3 in amino acids: CSASRQENTEAFF. DNA of the CDR3: TGCAGTGCTAGTCGACAGGAGAACACTGAAGCTTTCTTT.

This clone has only one observation. This rearrangement joins TRBV11-2 to TRBJ1-3; D unclear. V was cut by 0 bases and J by 4 bases, with 10 bases left in between. CDR3 length equals 15 residues. Germline V lookup: CDR1 SGHAT, CDR2 FQNNGV. The CDR3 DNA sequence: TGTGCCAGCAGCTTAGAATTTGGCAGGGGAAACACCATATATTTT. Translating it yields CASSLEFGRGNTIYF.

The chain joins TRBV28 to TRBJ2-7; D call uncertain. CDR1 MDHEN and CDR2 SYDVKM come from the germline V gene. Between the trimmed V and J ends, which lost 5 bases and 0 bases, there was a span of 8 bases. The CDR3 covers 13 residues. CDR3 in amino acids: CASSAWASYEQYF. CDR3 DNA: TGTGCCAGCAGTGCATGGGCCTCCTACGAGCAGTACTTC.

The chain couples TRBV29-1 to TRBJ1-2; 9 bases map to TRBD1. Germline loops: CDR1 SQVTM, CDR2 ANQGSEA. CDR3 size: 13 residues. With V trimmed by 7 bases and J by 5 bases, 8 bases remained unmatched. This chain's CDR3 is CSALTGGEYGYTF. The CDR3 DNA reads TGCAGCGCGCTGACAGGGGGGGAGTATGGCTACACCTTC.